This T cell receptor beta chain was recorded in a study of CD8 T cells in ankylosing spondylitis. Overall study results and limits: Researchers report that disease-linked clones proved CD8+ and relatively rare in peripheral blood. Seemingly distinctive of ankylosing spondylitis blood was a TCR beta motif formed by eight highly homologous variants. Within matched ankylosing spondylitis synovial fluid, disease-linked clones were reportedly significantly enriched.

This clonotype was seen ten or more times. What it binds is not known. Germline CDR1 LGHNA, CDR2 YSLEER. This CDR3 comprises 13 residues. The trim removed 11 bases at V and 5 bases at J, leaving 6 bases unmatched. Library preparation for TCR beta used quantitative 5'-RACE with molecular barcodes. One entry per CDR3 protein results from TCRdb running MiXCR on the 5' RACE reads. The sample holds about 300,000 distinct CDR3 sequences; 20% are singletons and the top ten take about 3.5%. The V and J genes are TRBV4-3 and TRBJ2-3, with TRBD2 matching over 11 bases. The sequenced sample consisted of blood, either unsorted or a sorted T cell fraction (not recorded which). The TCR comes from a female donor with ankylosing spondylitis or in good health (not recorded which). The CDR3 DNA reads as TGCGCCGGTGGACTAGCGGGCCGAGATACGCAGTATTTT. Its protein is CAGGLAGRDTQYF.